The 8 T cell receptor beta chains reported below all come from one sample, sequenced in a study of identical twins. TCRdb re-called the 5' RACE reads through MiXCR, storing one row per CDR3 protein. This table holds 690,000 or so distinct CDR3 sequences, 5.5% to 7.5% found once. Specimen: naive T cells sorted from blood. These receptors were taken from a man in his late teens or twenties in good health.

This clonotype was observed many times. The CDR3 is CASSLTGTGPFF. CDR3 coding DNA: TGTGCCAGCAGTTTGACCGGGACAGGGCCGTTCTTC. The chain joins TRBV12-3 or TRBV12-4 to TRBJ2-1; 9 bases match TRBD1. The J segment lost 15 bases and the V segment lost 3 bases, leaving 6 bases of the junction unmatched. The CDR3 has 12 residues.

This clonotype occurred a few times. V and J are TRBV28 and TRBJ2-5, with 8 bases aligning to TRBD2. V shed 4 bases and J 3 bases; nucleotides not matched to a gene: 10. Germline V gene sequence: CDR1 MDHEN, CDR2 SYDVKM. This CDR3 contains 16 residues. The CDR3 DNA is TGTGCCAGCAGTTCCTCCCGGCGGACTAGCAAAGAGACCCAGTACTTC. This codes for CASSSSRRTSKETQYF.

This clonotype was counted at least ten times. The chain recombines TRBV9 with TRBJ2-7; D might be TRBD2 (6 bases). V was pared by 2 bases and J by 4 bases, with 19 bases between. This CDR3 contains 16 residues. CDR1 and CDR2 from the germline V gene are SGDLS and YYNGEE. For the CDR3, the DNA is TGTGCCAGCAGCGTCCGGGGGAGTAATAGGATTTACGAGCAGTACTTC. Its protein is CASSVRGSNRIYEQYF.

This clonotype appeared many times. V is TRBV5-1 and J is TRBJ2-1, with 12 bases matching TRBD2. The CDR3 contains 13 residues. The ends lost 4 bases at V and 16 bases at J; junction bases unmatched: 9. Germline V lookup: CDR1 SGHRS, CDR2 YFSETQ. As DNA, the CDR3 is TGCGCCAGCAGCCCTGGACTAGCGGGATCGTTTTTCTTC. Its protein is CASSPGLAGSFFF.

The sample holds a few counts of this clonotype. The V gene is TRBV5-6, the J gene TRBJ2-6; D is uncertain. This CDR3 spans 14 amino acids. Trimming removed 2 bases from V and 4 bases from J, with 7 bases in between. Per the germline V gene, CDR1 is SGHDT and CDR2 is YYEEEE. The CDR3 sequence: CASSFGFGANVLTF. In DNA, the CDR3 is TGTGCCAGCAGCTTCGGTTTCGGGGCCAACGTCCTGACTTTC.

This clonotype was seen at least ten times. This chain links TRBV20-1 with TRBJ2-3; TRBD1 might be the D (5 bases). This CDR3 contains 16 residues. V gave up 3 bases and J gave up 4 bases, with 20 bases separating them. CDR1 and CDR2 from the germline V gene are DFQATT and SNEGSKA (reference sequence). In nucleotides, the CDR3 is TGCAGTGCTAGCCCCCCGGAAGAAGGGGCTGCAGATACGCAGTATTTT. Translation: CSASPPEEGAADTQYF.

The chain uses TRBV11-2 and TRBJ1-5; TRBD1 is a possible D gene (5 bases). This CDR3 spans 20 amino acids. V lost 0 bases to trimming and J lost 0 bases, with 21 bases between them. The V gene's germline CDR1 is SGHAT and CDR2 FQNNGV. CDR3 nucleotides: TGTGCCAGCAGCTTAGAGGGTTGGCAGGGTATAGTGTATAGCAATCAGCCCCAGCATTTT. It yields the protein CASSLEGWQGIVYSNQPQHF.

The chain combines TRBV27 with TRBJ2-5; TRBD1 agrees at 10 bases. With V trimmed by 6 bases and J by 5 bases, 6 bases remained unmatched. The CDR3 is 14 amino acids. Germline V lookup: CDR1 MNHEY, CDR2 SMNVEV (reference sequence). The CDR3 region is CASRPGQGLETQYF. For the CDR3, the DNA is TGTGCCAGCAGACCGGGACAGGGGTTGGAGACCCAGTACTTC.